What follows is one TCR beta chain and its context. Per germline, CDR1 KGHSH and CDR2 LQKENI. Deletions cut 0 bases from V and 7 bases from J, with 15 bases between. The CDR3 covers 15 residues. The data are from a study of blood T cell repertoires in COVID-19. Using immunoSEQ multiplex PCR, the repertoire was profiled, and TCRdb retains in-frame clones only, with some absent. This table has hundreds of thousands of clones, about 86% appearing once. The sequenced material came from peripheral blood. The chain combines TRBV18 with TRBJ2-5, with D maybe TRBD2 (6 bases). The sequence was obtained from a woman in her twenties or thirties who had recovered from COVID-19. CDR3 sequence (DNA): TGTGCCAGCTCACCACCTAGCGGAGAAGCAGGGACCCAGTACTTC. Its protein product is CASSPPSGEAGTQYF.